These 2 T cell receptor beta chains were sequenced from one sample in a study of spatial heterogeneity in lung cancer. These TCRs' antigens remain unknown. Time point described: sample taken at primary tumor resection. TCRdb called the 5' RACE reads again in MiXCR, with one record for every CDR3 protein. The data show under 20,000 distinct CDR3 sequences, almost 6% seen once. Overall study findings and caveats: Higher tumor mutation counts went along with higher counts of expanded intratumoral alpha and beta TCRs.

The specimen was lung tumor tissue, collected at surgery. These TCRs come from a female donor with early-stage non-small cell lung cancer.

This clonotype came up many times. This beta chain was picked up by a library intended for alpha chains and is off target, so its count carries little meaning. V usage is TRBV12-3 or TRBV12-4 and J usage is TRBJ1-5; 12 nucleotides match TRBD1. V was clipped by 4 bases and J by 4 bases; unmatched bases: 11. The CDR3 totals 18 residues. The CDR3 protein is CASSSNTGTGGGNQPQHF. The CDR3 DNA is TGTGCCAGCAGTTCGAATACCGGGACAGGGGGCGGGAATCAGCCCCAGCATTTT.

The table lists this clonotype with a few counts. A library made for alpha chains picked up this beta chain off target, so its size means little. V and J are TRBV20-1 and TRBJ2-4, with TRBD1 matching 9 bases. V lost 6 bases and J lost 2; bases outside the gene matches: 5. This CDR3 region has 14 residues. Germline CDR1 reads DFQATT; CDR2 reads SNEGSKA (reference sequence). In DNA form, the CDR3 reads TGCAGTGCCTACAGGGGGCTGACCAAAAACATTCAGTACTTC. This gives the protein CSAYRGLTKNIQYF.